This TCR beta chain appears in the sequencing data of a study of vaccination and CD4 T cells after COVID-19. CDR1 and CDR2 (germline): SNHLY, FYNNEI. Trimming cost V 3 bases and J 3 bases, with 5 bases left between them. The CDR3 is 12 amino acids. With respect to this clonotype: Its specificity is unknown.

Treatment given: approximately nine-day PBMC culture with coronavirus spike peptide pools or control peptides (ViraFEST assay). Sequencing of cultured CD4+ T cell DNA used the Oncomine TCR Beta short-read assay. TCRdb analysed the PCR reads with MiXCR anew, one entry per CDR3 protein. The sample shows roughly 16,000 distinct CDR3 sequences, 63% of them seen only once. This receptor was obtained from a human donor who had recovered from COVID-19. The specimen sequenced was CD4+ T cells from blood, cultured in vitro. The chain recombines TRBV2 with TRBJ1-2; D gene uncertain. The CDR3 DNA follows: TGTGCCAGCAGTGAGGGCCACTATGGCTACACCTTC. Amino acid sequence: CASSEGHYGYTF.